The 18 T cell receptor beta chains in this list originate from one sample, sequenced in a study of PD-1 blockade in classical Hodgkin lymphoma. Time point defined: cycle 4 day 1 (C4D1), after 5 to 7 weeks of nivolumab. All the patients suffered relapse after autologous stem cell transplantation, and brentuximab vedotin exposure differed. Only in-frame clones appear in the TCRdb table, and some are missing; sequencing was by immunoSEQ multiplex PCR. The sample has 100,000 or so clones; roughly 87% are singletons. Sequenced here: peripheral blood mononuclear cells (PBMCs), sampled before the fourth cycle of nivolumab. The receptors originated from a human donor with classical Hodgkin lymphoma.

This clone appeared once. This chain uses TRBV29-1 with TRBJ2-5, with no clear D. CDR1 is SQVTM and CDR2 is ANQGSEA in the germline V gene. This CDR3 region has 12 residues. The V and J ends lost 3 bases and 5 bases respectively, with 10 bases between them. This chain's CDR3 is CSVDRTGETQYF. CDR3 sequence (DNA): TGCAGCGTTGACAGAACCGGGGAGACCCAGTACTTC.

This clone occurred a few times. V and J are TRBV10-1 and TRBJ2-1; the D gene could be TRBD1 or TRBD2 (5 bases each). V lost 6 bases to trimming and J lost 2 bases, with 11 bases between them. The germline V gene has CDR1 WNHNN and CDR2 SYGVQD (reference sequence). CDR3 length: 14 residues. CDR3 DNA sequence: TGCGCCAGCAGCCGGGACGGGACCTACAATGAGCAGTTCTTC. Translating gives CASSRDGTYNEQFF.

The chain employs TRBV5-6 and TRBJ2-1; the D call may be TRBD1 or TRBD2 (5 bases each). V was trimmed by 1 base and J by 4 bases, leaving 12 bases between them. CDR1 SGHDT and CDR2 YYEEEE come from the germline V gene. This CDR3 is built from 15 residues. The DNA of the CDR3 is TGTGCCAGCAGCTTGCTGTCTGGGGGTTACAATGAGCAGTTCTTC. It specifies CASSLLSGGYNEQFF. Full variable domain (remainder filled in from reference TRBV5-6 and TRBJ2-1): DAGVTQSPTHLIKTRGQQVTLRCSPKSGHDTVSWYQQALGQGPQFIFQYYEEEERQRGNFPDRFSGHQFPNYSSELNVNALLLGDSALYLCASSLLSGGYNEQFFGPGTRLTVL.

The chain combines TRBV27 with TRBJ2-3; 7 bases line up with TRBD1. The length of the CDR3 is 16 residues. The germline CDR1 and CDR2 sequences are MNHEY and SMNVEV (reference sequence). Trimming removed 2 bases from V and 2 bases from J; junction bases left unmatched: 7. The CDR3 sequence: CASSLEGQRHTDTQYF. The CDR3 bases are TGTGCCAGCAGTTTAGAGGGACAGCGGCACACAGATACGCAGTATTTT.

This clone was observed a single time. CDR3: CASGPGQSGYEQYF. CDR3 sequence (DNA): TGTGCCAGCGGGCCCGGACAGTCGGGCTACGAGCAGTACTTC. The chain is built from TRBV28 and TRBJ2-7; D may be TRBD1 (6 bases). The germline V and J ends were trimmed by 8 bases and 3 bases, with 17 bases remaining between them. In germline, CDR1 is MDHEN, CDR2 SYDVKM. This CDR3 is 14 amino acids long.

This clone was seen only once. The chain recombines TRBV10-2 with TRBJ2-1; possibly TRBD1 for D (6 bases). Germline CDR1 WSHSY, CDR2 SAAADI. The CDR3 contains 13 residues. V lost 7 bases, J lost 7 bases, and 14 bases lay in between. The CDR3 spells CASTGNRANEQFF. The CDR3 DNA sequence: TGCGCCAGCACAGGAAACAGGGCAAATGAGCAGTTCTTC.

Here the CDR3 reads CASSVDVGSGNTIYF. The CDR3 DNA sequence: TGTGCCAGCAGCGTAGATGTCGGATCTGGAAACACCATATATTTT. This rearrangement joins TRBV9 to TRBJ1-3; D gene uncertain. The germline V and J ends were trimmed by 0 bases and 1 base, with 8 bases remaining between them. The CDR3 is 15 residues long. Germline V CDR1 and CDR2: SGDLS, YYNGEE. The full variable domain, with the rest looked up from reference TRBV9 and TRBJ1-3, is DSGVTQTPKHLITATGQRVTLRCSPRSGDLSVYWYQQSLDQGLQFLIQYYNGEERAKGNILERFSAQQFPDLHSELNLSSLELGDSALYFCASSVDVGSGNTIYFGEGSWLTVV.

V is TRBV4-1 and J is TRBJ2-1; D is unclear. The CDR3 length is 14 residues. V was cut by 3 bases and J by 6 bases, with 12 bases left in between. Germline CDR1 MGHRA, CDR2 YSYEKL. CDR3: CASSQGYTVNEQFF. The CDR3 DNA reads TGCGCCAGCAGCCAGGGGTACACGGTCAATGAGCAGTTCTTC.

CDR3 nucleotides: TGTGCCAGCAGCCGCCCCGGGTCTGGAAACACCATATATTTT. It encodes CASSRPGSGNTIYF. This sequence joins TRBV6-5 and TRBJ1-3; D not certain. Trimming cost V 6 bases and J 1 base, with 10 bases left between them. The CDR3 is made up of 14 amino acids. Per the germline V gene, CDR1 is MNHEY and CDR2 is SVGAGI.

The chain links TRBV11-2 to TRBJ1-1; D gene ambiguous. CDR3 length: 14 amino acids. The germline V gene has CDR1 SGHAT and CDR2 FQNNGV. V shed 1 base and J shed 3 bases, with 9 bases lying between them. CDR3 DNA sequence: TGTGCCAGCAGCTTAGTAACGCAGGACACTGAAGCTTTCTTT. It yields the protein CASSLVTQDTEAFF. Complete variable domain (other parts from reference TRBV11-2 and TRBJ1-1): EAGVAQSPRYKIIEKRQSVAFWCNPISGHATLYWYQQILGQGPKLLIQFQNNGVVDDSQLPKDRFSAERLKGVDSTLKIQPAKLEDSAVYLCASSLVTQDTEAFFGQGTRLTVV.

V gene TRBV10-3 combines with J gene TRBJ1-5, with a weak D call TRBD1 (5 bases). Germline V gene lookup returns CDR1 ENHRY and CDR2 SYGVKD. This CDR3 spans 13 amino acids. With 7 bases removed from V and 9 bases from J, the gap between germline ends came to 16 bases. The CDR3 sequence: CAIKGTSLGPQHF. The DNA for the CDR3 is TGTGCCATCAAAGGGACCTCCCTGGGGCCCCAGCATTTT.

The rearrangement joins TRBV10-2 to TRBJ2-7, with 10 nucleotides matching TRBD1. This CDR3 is 13 amino acids long. Germline trimming cut 11 bases from V and 1 base from J; bases unmatched to any gene: 5. Per germline, CDR1 WSHSY and CDR2 SAAADI. The CDR3 bases are TGCGCCGTTTGGGACAGGGGTTCCTACGAGCAGTACTTC. Translating it yields CAVWDRGSYEQYF.

This clone has only one observation. J is TRBJ1-2 and V is TRBV5-1, with 7 bases identical to TRBD1. The CDR3 covers 13 residues. The V gene's germline CDR1 is SGHRS and CDR2 YFSETQ. V lost 3 bases to trimming and J lost 2 bases; unmatched junction nucleotides: 1. CDR3 nucleotides: TGCGCCAGCAGCTGGGACAGAAACTATGGCTACACCTTC. It codes for CASSWDRNYGYTF.

J is TRBJ1-1 and V is TRBV11-3, with 10 nucleotides matching TRBD1. In germline, CDR1 is SGHNT, CDR2 YENEEA. This CDR3 has 16 amino acids. V lost 5 bases to trimming and J lost 1 base; unmatched junction nucleotides: 7. The CDR3 DNA reads TGTGCCAGCAGCCCAAGACAGGGGGCAGAGAACACTGAAGCTTTCTTT. Residues: CASSPRQGAENTEAFF.

About this clone: The junction departs from germline at one end; a sequencing error may be responsible. V gene TRBV7-7 combines with J gene TRBJ1-1; no clear D. The germline CDR1 and CDR2 sequences are SSHAT and FNYEAQ (reference sequence). The CDR3 runs 16 residues. The CDR3 region is CASSSSHGEKNTEAFF. CDR3 nucleotides: TGTGCTAGCAGCTCGTCCCATGGGGAAAAGAACACTGAAGCTTTCTTT.

This clone showed up just a few times. The genes are TRBV7-8 and TRBJ2-7; the match to TRBD1 covers 9 bases. The CDR3 is 15 residues long. Germline V gene data show CDR1 as SGHVS and CDR2 as FQNEAQ. The V and J ends lost 2 bases and 1 base, in that order; junction bases with no gene match: 3. The CDR3 DNA follows: TGTGCCAGCAGCTTACACAGGGGGCCTTCCTACGAGCAGTACTTC. This sequence encodes CASSLHRGPSYEQYF.

The chain couples TRBV5-1 to TRBJ1-1; 12 bases agree with TRBD1. The CDR3 contains 15 residues. Germline values: CDR1 SGHRS, CDR2 YFSETQ. V was clipped by 6 bases and J by 6 bases; unmatched bases: 9. The CDR3 DNA reads TGCGCCAGCACCCTAGGGACAGGGGGCTATTCTGAAGCTTTCTTT. Translating it yields CASTLGTGGYSEAFF.

The chain couples TRBV6-6 to TRBJ1-2; 9 bases are a match to TRBD1. V shed 3 bases, J shed 3 bases, and the junction held 2 bases outside the gene matches. The length of the CDR3 is 14 residues. Germline CDR1 MNHNY, CDR2 SVGAGI (reference sequence). The CDR3 coding sequence is TGTGCCAGCAGTTATGGACAGGGGCACTATGGCTACACCTTC. As protein: CASSYGQGHYGYTF.